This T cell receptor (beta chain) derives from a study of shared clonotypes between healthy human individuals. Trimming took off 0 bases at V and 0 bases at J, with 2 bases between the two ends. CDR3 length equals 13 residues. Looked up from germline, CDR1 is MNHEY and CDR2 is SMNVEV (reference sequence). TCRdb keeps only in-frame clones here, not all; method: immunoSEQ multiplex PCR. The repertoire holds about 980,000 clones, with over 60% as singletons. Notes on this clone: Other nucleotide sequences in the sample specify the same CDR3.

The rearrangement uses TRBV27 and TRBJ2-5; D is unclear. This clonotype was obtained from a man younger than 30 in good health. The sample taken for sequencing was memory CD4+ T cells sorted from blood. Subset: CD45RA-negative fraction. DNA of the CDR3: TGTGCCAGCAGTTTATCGTACCAAGAGACCCAGTACTTC. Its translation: CASSLSYQETQYF.